These 16 T cell receptor beta chains came from one sample sequenced in a study of blood T cell repertoires in COVID-19. The table came from immunoSEQ multiplex PCR; TCRdb's copy has only in-frame clones and leaves some out. The repertoire holds roughly 110,000 clones, about 89% seen once, with approximately 19% in the top ten. The specimen was peripheral blood. Receptor source: a human donor with acute or convalescent COVID-19. The donor label of this sample is uncertain.

This clone was seen a handful of times. V and J are TRBV7-9 and TRBJ1-1; D gene unclear. Trimming took 2 bases from V and 4 from J, leaving 11 bases between them. This CDR3 has 14 residues. CDR1 is SEHNR and CDR2 is FQNEAQ in the germline V gene (reference sequence). The CDR3 sequence: CASSLQEGLTEAFF. The CDR3 DNA reads TGTGCCAGCAGCTTACAGGAGGGCCTCACTGAAGCTTTCTTT.

The chain couples TRBV10-3 to TRBJ1-3; D uncertain. V shed 10 bases and J shed 0 bases, with 10 bases lying between them. Germline V CDR1 and CDR2: ENHRY, SYGVKD. The CDR3 extends over 13 amino acids. CDR3 DNA sequence: TGTGCCACCGCGGGCCCCTCTGGAAACACCATATATTTT. Amino acid sequence: CATAGPSGNTIYF.

Here the CDR3 DNA reads TGCGCCAGCAGCTTGGGGAGCGGTTTGGGAAACACCATATATTTT. Protein product: CASSLGSGLGNTIYF. V gene TRBV5-1 combines with J gene TRBJ1-3, with D hard to call. This CDR3 region has 15 residues. The V gene lost 0 bases and the J gene lost 4 bases, with 11 bases spanning the gap. The germline V gene encodes CDR1 SGHRS and CDR2 YFSETQ.

The genes are TRBV19 and TRBJ2-6; 7 positions match TRBD1. The CDR3 loop spans 14 amino acids. Germline values: CDR1 LNHDA, CDR2 SQIVND (reference sequence). After removal of 5 bases from V and 2 bases from J, the junction contained 0 bases not matched to a gene. This chain's CDR3 is CASSQGAGANVLTF. CDR3 nucleotides: TGTGCCAGTAGTCAGGGGGCTGGGGCCAACGTCCTGACTTTC.

The rearrangement joins TRBV28 to TRBJ1-3, with unresolved D. Trimming removed 3 bases at V and 5 bases at J, with 8 bases between. The CDR3 runs to 13 residues. Germline CDR1 reads MDHEN; CDR2 reads SYDVKM. CDR3: CASSLKSRNTIYF. The CDR3 nucleotides are TGTGCCAGCAGTTTGAAGAGCCGAAACACCATATATTTT. The full variable domain, its missing parts supplied by reference TRBV28 and TRBJ1-3, is DVKVTQSSRYLVKRTGEKVFLECVQDMDHENMFWYRQDPGLGLRLIYFSYDVKMKEKGDIPEGYSVSREKKERFSLILESASTNQTSMYLCASSLKSRNTIYFGEGSWLTVV.

The chain employs TRBV4-3 and TRBJ1-6, with D perhaps matching TRBD1 (6 bases). Germline CDR1 is LGHNA and CDR2 is YSLEER. The CDR3 runs 14 residues. The V gene lost 4 bases and the J gene lost 6 bases, with 10 bases spanning the gap. The CDR3 here is CASSRGQLNSPLHF. CDR3 in DNA: TGCGCCAGCAGCCGCGGACAGCTTAATTCACCCCTCCACTTT.

The chain employs TRBV18 and TRBJ1-1; possible D gene TRBD1, 5 bases. Trimming removed 5 bases at V and 4 bases at J, with 17 bases between. Germline lookup yields CDR1 KGHSH and CDR2 LQKENI. There are 15 residues in the CDR3. CDR3 residues: CASSARDGSSTEAFF. The CDR3, as DNA: TGTGCCAGCTCAGCCAGGGATGGCTCTAGCACTGAAGCTTTCTTT. The full variable domain, in which reference TRBV18 and TRBJ1-1 provide the parts outside the CDR3, is NAGVMQNPRHLVRRRGQEARLRCSPMKGHSHVYWYRQLPEEGLKFMVYLQKENIIDESGMPKERFSAEFPKEGPSILRIQQVVRGDSAAYFCASSARDGSSTEAFFGQGTRLTVV.

The chain employs TRBV28 and TRBJ1-2, with 9 bases fitting TRBD1. CDR3 size: 15 residues. V dropped 5 bases and J dropped 8; count of bases not matched to a gene: 12. Germline CDR1 is MDHEN and CDR2 is SYDVKM. CDR3 in DNA: TGTGCCAGCAGTCGTCCCGGGACAGGGTTGCAGGGCTACACCTTC. Encoded protein: CASSRPGTGLQGYTF.

The rearrangement joins TRBV4-3 to TRBJ2-3; TRBD2 agrees at 11 bases. The CDR3 runs to 16 residues. From germline, CDR1 is LGHNA and CDR2 YSLEER. Trimming removed 4 bases from V and 2 bases from J; junction bases left unmatched: 5. Here the CDR3 reads CASSPTSGTITDTQYF. The CDR3, as DNA: TGCGCCAGCAGCCCGACTAGCGGGACTATCACAGATACGCAGTATTTT.

The chain has TRBV19 and TRBJ2-7; 8 nucleotides line up with TRBD1. The CDR3 runs to 14 residues. Germline CDR1 and CDR2: LNHDA and SQIVND (reference sequence). V dropped 2 bases and J dropped 5; count of bases not matched to a gene: 5. The CDR3 DNA is TGTGCCAGTAGTATATCAGGGGGCTTGGACGAGCAGTACTTC. It is translated as CASSISGGLDEQYF.

The V call is TRBV5-1, the J call TRBJ2-1; TRBD1 matches 10 bases. With 4 bases clipped from V and 1 base from J, the junction kept 14 bases outside the gene matches. Germline loops: CDR1 SGHRS, CDR2 YFSETQ. The CDR3 runs to 19 residues. The chain's CDR3 is CASSHTSRMGQGSYNEQFF. The DNA for the CDR3 is TGCGCCAGCAGCCACACTTCACGGATGGGACAGGGGTCCTACAATGAGCAGTTCTTC.

The chain uses TRBV28 and TRBJ2-6; D is perhaps TRBD1 (6 bases). The germline gives CDR1 MDHEN, CDR2 SYDVKM. This CDR3 comprises 15 residues. The V gene lost 5 bases and the J gene lost 2 bases, with 10 bases spanning the gap. CDR3 sequence: CASSNPGAGANVLTF. The CDR3 DNA follows: TGTGCCAGCAGTAACCCAGGGGCTGGGGCCAACGTCCTGACTTTC.

The rearrangement links TRBV6-6 to TRBJ2-7, with D unclear. This CDR3 spans 14 amino acids. CDR1 and CDR2 from the germline V gene are MNHNY and SVGAGI (reference sequence). The germline V and J ends were trimmed by 2 bases and 2 bases, with 10 bases remaining between them. The CDR3 reads CASSYGGGTYEQYF. The DNA of the CDR3 is TGTGCCAGCAGTTACGGCGGCGGCACCTACGAGCAGTACTTC.

The rearrangement joins TRBV4-3 to TRBJ2-7; 10 bases are a match to TRBD2. This CDR3 comprises 16 residues. Germline lookup yields CDR1 LGHNA and CDR2 YSLEER. The ends lost 3 bases at V and 5 bases at J; junction bases unmatched: 10. The CDR3 protein is CASSQASGSDWDEQYF. The CDR3 DNA follows: TGCGCCAGCAGCCAGGCTAGCGGGAGTGACTGGGACGAGCAGTACTTC.

The chain combines TRBV9 with TRBJ2-1; D possibly corresponds to TRBD1 (5 bases). V was cut by 0 bases and J by 6 bases, with 10 bases left in between. Germline V CDR1 and CDR2: SGDLS, YYNGEE. The CDR3 spans 14 residues. The CDR3 DNA follows: TGTGCCAGCAGCGTAGTGACAGAATCCAATGAGCAGTTCTTC. This encodes CASSVVTESNEQFF.

The genes are TRBV15 and TRBJ1-1; no clear D gene. Deletions cut 0 bases from V and 3 bases from J, with 5 bases between. There are 13 residues in the CDR3. CDR1 is LNHNV, CDR2 YYDKDF, per germline (reference sequence). The CDR3 sequence: CATSRERDTEAFF. CDR3 nucleotide sequence: TGTGCCACCAGCAGAGAACGGGACACTGAAGCTTTCTTT.